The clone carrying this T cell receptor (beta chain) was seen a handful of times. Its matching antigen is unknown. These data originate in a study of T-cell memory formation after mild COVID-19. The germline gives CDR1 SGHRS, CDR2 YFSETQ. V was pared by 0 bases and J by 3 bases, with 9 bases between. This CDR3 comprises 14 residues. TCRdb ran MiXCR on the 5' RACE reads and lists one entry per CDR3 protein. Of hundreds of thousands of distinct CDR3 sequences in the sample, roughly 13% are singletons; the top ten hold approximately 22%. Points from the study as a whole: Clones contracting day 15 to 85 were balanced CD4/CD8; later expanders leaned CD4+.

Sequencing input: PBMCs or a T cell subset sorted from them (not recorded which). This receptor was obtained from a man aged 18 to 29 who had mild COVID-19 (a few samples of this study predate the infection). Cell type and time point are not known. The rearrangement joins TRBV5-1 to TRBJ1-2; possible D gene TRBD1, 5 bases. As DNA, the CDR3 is TGCGCCAGCAGCTTGGCCGTGGGGGACTATGGCTACACCTTC. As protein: CASSLAVGDYGYTF. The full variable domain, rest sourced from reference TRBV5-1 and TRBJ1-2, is KAGVTQTPRYLIKTRGQQVTLSCSPISGHRSVSWYQQTPGQGLQFLFEYFSETQRNKGNFPGRFSGRQFSNSRSEMNVSTLELGDSALYLCASSLAVGDYGYTFGSGTRLTVV.